These 31 T cell receptor beta chains came from one sample sequenced in a study of control samples from healthy donors and cancer patients. Method: immunoSEQ multiplex PCR; TCRdb's copy keeps in-frame clones and lacks some. Among about 110,000 clones listed, just under 85% were seen once. Sequenced input: blood. The source is a man aged 18 to 30 in good health.

The chain couples TRBV19 to TRBJ1-1, with 7 bases aligning to TRBD1. CDR1 and CDR2 from the germline V gene are LNHDA and SQIVND (reference sequence). The CDR3 runs to 15 residues. Losses at the gene ends were 4 bases for V and 1 base for J; bases not matched to a gene: 6. For the CDR3, the DNA is TGTGCCAGTAGTACGACACAGGGGAGGAACACTGAAGCTTTCTTT. Its protein is CASSTTQGRNTEAFF.

The chain links TRBV5-5 to TRBJ2-2; weak D call: TRBD2 (7 bases). CDR1 and CDR2 from the germline V gene are SGHKS and YYEKEE (reference sequence). CDR3 length: 15 amino acids. V was trimmed by 3 bases and J by 3 bases, leaving 12 bases between them. The chain's CDR3 is CASSYGGPDTGELFF. CDR3 DNA sequence: TGTGCCAGCAGCTACGGGGGGCCGGACACCGGGGAGCTGTTTTTT.

This chain joins TRBV5-6 and TRBJ1-2, with 7 bases identical to TRBD1. This CDR3 has 15 residues. Unmatched junction bases numbered 14, after V lost 4 bases and J lost 8 bases. Germline V lookup: CDR1 SGHDT, CDR2 YYEEEE. The CDR3 here is CASSHVGGVGGGYTF. The CDR3 DNA follows: TGTGCCAGCAGCCACGTAGGGGGCGTGGGAGGAGGCTACACCTTC.

This chain joins TRBV28 and TRBJ2-5; either TRBD1 or TRBD2 may fit D (5 bases each). CDR1 MDHEN and CDR2 SYDVKM come from the germline V gene. V dropped 7 bases and J dropped 12 bases, with 21 bases sitting between them. CDR3 length: 13 amino acids. The CDR3 DNA follows: TGTGCCAGCACCTACGTCCGGGACCCCCTTAAGTACTTC. Protein product: CASTYVRDPLKYF.

The rearrangement links TRBV5-1 to TRBJ2-6, with TRBD1 matching 8 bases. This CDR3 has 19 amino acids. V lost 3 bases to trimming and J lost 1 base; unmatched junction nucleotides: 12. Germline CDR1 and CDR2: SGHRS and YFSETQ. The CDR3 coding sequence is TGCGCCAGCAGCTCAAACCTGGGACAGGTGAAATCTGGGGCCAACGTCCTGACTTTC. Protein sequence: CASSSNLGQVKSGANVLTF.

This clone showed up just a few times. The V call is TRBV18, the J call TRBJ2-1; D might be TRBD1 (6 bases). The CDR3 extends over 14 amino acids. CDR1 KGHSH and CDR2 LQKENI come from the germline V gene. Trimming stripped 8 bases from V and 7 bases from J, with 18 bases between. The CDR3 DNA reads as TGTGCCAGCACTACCCAGGGGCCCCGGAATGAGCAGTTCTTC. It translates to CASTTQGPRNEQFF.

The J gene is TRBJ1-4, the V gene TRBV29-1; tentative D call: TRBD1 (6 bases). The ends were cut back, 4 bases at V and 7 bases at J, with 13 bases in the middle. CDR1 and CDR2 from the germline V gene are SQVTM and ANQGSEA. CDR3 length equals 13 residues. CDR3 protein: CSVARGVGEKLFF. DNA of the CDR3: TGCAGCGTTGCCAGGGGCGTGGGTGAAAAACTGTTTTTT. Looking up the rest from reference TRBV29-1 and TRBJ1-4 gives the full variable domain: SAVISQKPSRDICQRGTSLTIQCQVDSQVTMMFWYRQQPGQSLTLIATANQGSEATYESGFVIDKFPISRPNLTFSTLTVSNMSPEDSSIYLCSVARGVGEKLFFGSGTQLSVL.

Only one count was recorded for this clone. In DNA form, the CDR3 reads TGCGCCAGCAGCTTGGGCCTAGCGGGGGGAGGACCGAACACCGGGGAGCTGTTTTTT. Protein: CASSLGLAGGGPNTGELFF. This rearrangement joins TRBV5-1 to TRBJ2-2; 11 nucleotides agree with TRBD2. The CDR3 covers 19 residues. CDR1 SGHRS and CDR2 YFSETQ come from the germline V gene. After removal of 0 bases from V and 0 bases from J, the junction contained 7 bases not matched to a gene.

The chain couples TRBV19 to TRBJ1-5, with D unclear. The V end was cut by 3 bases, the J end by 0 bases, with 9 bases between. Germline CDR1 and CDR2: LNHDA and SQIVND (reference sequence). The CDR3 length is 15 residues. The CDR3: CASSIDGSSNQPQHF. In DNA, the CDR3 is TGTGCCAGTAGTATTGACGGTTCTAGCAATCAGCCCCAGCATTTT.

The rearrangement joins TRBV28 to TRBJ2-6; D uncertain. The germline V gene has CDR1 MDHEN and CDR2 SYDVKM. This CDR3 spans 15 amino acids. V was clipped by 1 base and J by 4 bases, with 8 bases between them. In nucleotides, the CDR3 is TGTGCCAGCAGTTTATTTAGGTCGGGGGCCAACGTCCTGACTTTC. Amino acid sequence: CASSLFRSGANVLTF.

The table lists this clone with a few counts. The CDR3 DNA reads TGCGCCAGCAGCTTACGCGGGGGACAAGAGACCCAGTACTTC. This sequence encodes CASSLRGGQETQYF. The V and J genes are TRBV5-1 and TRBJ2-5; 7 nucleotides match TRBD2. The CDR3 totals 14 residues. J was trimmed by 2 bases and V by 2 bases; bases with no gene match: 3. CDR1 SGHRS and CDR2 YFSETQ come from the germline V gene. Full variable domain (remainder filled in from reference TRBV5-1 and TRBJ2-5): KAGVTQTPRYLIKTRGQQVTLSCSPISGHRSVSWYQQTPGQGLQFLFEYFSETQRNKGNFPGRFSGRQFSNSRSEMNVSTLELGDSALYLCASSLRGGQETQYFGPGTRLLVL.

This chain joins TRBV7-9 and TRBJ2-3; D call uncertain. CDR1 is SEHNR, CDR2 FQNEAQ, per germline (reference sequence). This CDR3 is 13 amino acids long. Trimming took off 1 base at V and 4 bases at J, with 6 bases between the two ends. The CDR3, as DNA: TGTGCCAGCAGCTTAGGGGTGGCAGATACGCAGTATTTT. It encodes CASSLGVADTQYF.

This chain connects TRBV28 to TRBJ2-7; TRBD1 matches at 7 bases. The germline CDR1 and CDR2 sequences are MDHEN and SYDVKM. Losses at the gene ends were 5 bases for V and 1 base for J; bases not matched to a gene: 8. This CDR3 has 15 amino acids. CDR3 bases: TGTGCCAGCAGTGATCGGGACAGCCCTTCCTACGAGCAGTACTTC. This codes for CASSDRDSPSYEQYF.

The V and J genes are TRBV9 and TRBJ1-6; D possibly corresponds to TRBD1 (6 bases). This CDR3 has 14 amino acids. V lost 1 base, J lost 8 bases, and 10 bases lay in between. Looked up from germline, CDR1 is SGDLS and CDR2 is YYNGEE. The CDR3 DNA follows: TGTGCCAGCAGCGTAACAGGGTCGGATTCACCCCTCCACTTT. The encoded protein is CASSVTGSDSPLHF.

This rearrangement joins TRBV4-3 to TRBJ2-5; unclear D gene. V was shortened by 5 bases and J by 5 bases, with 15 bases between the two germline ends. This CDR3 has 14 amino acids. The germline V gene has CDR1 LGHNA and CDR2 YSLEER. Written as DNA, the CDR3 is TGCGCCAGCAGCTCCGCACTTGGGCGGGAGACCCAGTACTTC. This sequence encodes CASSSALGRETQYF.

In DNA, the CDR3 is TGTGCCAGCAGCCAGTCGACGGGCGGTCTCTACGAGCAGTACGTC. This sequence encodes CASSQSTGGLYEQYV. The chain uses TRBV7-2 and TRBJ2-7; no definite D call. The length of the CDR3 is 15 residues. V shed 5 bases and J shed 3 bases, with 17 bases lying between them. Germline lookup yields CDR1 SGHTA and CDR2 FQGNSA.

V gene TRBV6-6 combines with J gene TRBJ1-4; D gene uncertain. The CDR3 is 15 residues long. V lost 3 bases, J lost 8 bases, and 16 bases lay in between. Germline V CDR1 and CDR2: MNHNY, SVGAGI (reference sequence). This CDR3 reads CASSYLSRDGEKLFF. The CDR3 nucleotides read TGTGCCAGCAGTTATCTTTCCCGAGATGGGGAAAAACTGTTTTTT.

This sequence joins TRBV10-2 and TRBJ2-7; D is ambiguous. Germline lookup yields CDR1 WSHSY and CDR2 SAAADI. V dropped 2 bases and J dropped 4 bases, with 12 bases sitting between them. The CDR3 consists of 14 residues. CDR3 residues: CASSEHRTRYEQYV. CDR3 bases: TGCGCCAGCAGTGAGCACAGAACAAGATACGAGCAGTACGTC.

This sequence joins TRBV28 and TRBJ1-4; possible D gene TRBD1, 5 bases. This CDR3 has 15 residues. Trimming pared 6 bases from V and 8 bases from J, leaving 19 bases between. The germline V gene encodes CDR1 MDHEN and CDR2 SYDVKM. The DNA for the CDR3 is TGTGCCAGCAGCCTACCGGGACGGGGGAGCGAAAAACTGTTTTTT. Protein: CASSLPGRGSEKLFF.

The chain joins TRBV27 to TRBJ2-7, with no clear D. Trimming removed 2 bases at V and 4 bases at J, with 12 bases between. The length of the CDR3 is 14 residues. Germline-derived CDR1 and CDR2 are MNHEY and SMNVEV (reference sequence). The chain's CDR3 is CASSLNTNGYEQYF. The CDR3 DNA follows: TGTGCCAGCAGTTTAAATACTAACGGATACGAGCAGTACTTC.

This clone turned up a few times. The chain couples TRBV5-4 to TRBJ2-5; D is possibly TRBD1 or TRBD2 (5 bases each). This CDR3 comprises 14 residues. CDR1 is SGHNT and CDR2 is YYREEE in the germline V gene (reference sequence). V was pared by 3 bases and J by 1 base, with 10 bases between. CDR3 bases: TGTGCCAGCAGCTGGGGACCCTTCCAAGAGACCCAGTACTTC. It specifies CASSWGPFQETQYF.

V gene TRBV6-6 combines with J gene TRBJ1-5; D unclear. This CDR3 contains 13 residues. Trimming left V 11 bases short and J 1 base short, with 12 bases between. The germline V gene encodes CDR1 MNHNY and CDR2 SVGAGI (reference sequence). The CDR3 loop reads CAARMDSNQPQHF. The CDR3, as DNA: TGTGCCGCCCGAATGGACAGCAATCAGCCCCAGCATTTT.

The chain has TRBV15 and TRBJ1-1, with D hard to call. Trimming took 0 bases from V and 5 from J, leaving 7 bases between them. CDR1 and CDR2 (germline): LNHNV, YYDKDF (reference sequence). CDR3 length: 13 residues. The CDR3 DNA follows: TGTGCCACCAGCAGAGATTCGGGGACTGAAGCTTTCTTT. Protein sequence: CATSRDSGTEAFF.

The rearrangement links TRBV9 to TRBJ1-2, with 7 positions matching TRBD1. The CDR3 extends over 14 amino acids. The ends lost 4 bases at V and 6 bases at J; junction bases unmatched: 9. The germline CDR1 and CDR2 sequences are SGDLS and YYNGEE. The CDR3 region has the DNA TGTGCCAGCAGCTCCCAGACAGGGATCCATGGCTACACCTTC. Amino acids: CASSSQTGIHGYTF.

The chain links TRBV20-1 to TRBJ2-7; D ambiguous. The CDR3 loop spans 12 amino acids. In germline, CDR1 is DFQATT, CDR2 SNEGSKA (reference sequence). V was pared by 3 bases and J by 4 bases, with 10 bases between. CDR3 DNA sequence: TGCAGTGCTAGTGAGACCACGTACGAGCAGTACTTC. Protein sequence: CSASETTYEQYF.

The CDR3 DNA reads as TGTGCCAGCAGCAGGGCAGGGGGAACAGAGACCCAGTACTTC. Protein product: CASSRAGGTETQYF. The chain recombines TRBV28 with TRBJ2-5, with 7 bases aligning to TRBD1. Germline V gene sequence: CDR1 MDHEN, CDR2 SYDVKM. J was trimmed by 4 bases and V by 6 bases; bases with no gene match: 8. The CDR3 is 14 residues long.

The chain links TRBV9 to TRBJ2-2, with D perhaps being TRBD1 or TRBD2 (5 bases each). CDR1 SGDLS and CDR2 YYNGEE come from the germline V gene. The CDR3 loop spans 14 amino acids. The V end was cut by 3 bases, the J end by 4 bases, with 10 bases between. Here the CDR3 DNA reads TGTGCCAGCAGCGCCGAGGGGTTCACCGGGGAGCTGTTTTTT. It specifies CASSAEGFTGELFF.

Regarding this clone: The same CDR3 arises from other DNA sequences in this sample as well. V usage is TRBV27 and J usage is TRBJ2-4, with D perhaps matching TRBD1 or TRBD2 (6 bases each). The V and J ends lost 3 bases and 0 bases respectively, with 9 bases between them. The CDR3 covers 15 residues. Per the germline V gene, CDR1 is MNHEY and CDR2 is SMNVEV (reference sequence). CDR3 sequence reads: CASSFGGLAKNIQYF. The CDR3 bases are TGTGCCAGCAGTTTTGGGGGGCTAGCCAAAAACATTCAGTACTTC.

This clone has a single count. The rearrangement uses TRBV5-6 and TRBJ2-7, with 8 bases fitting TRBD1. The CDR3 sequence is 14 residues long. V dropped 4 bases and J dropped 2; count of bases not matched to a gene: 5. The germline gives CDR1 SGHDT, CDR2 YYEEEE. Written as DNA, the CDR3 is TGTGCCAGCAGCCCGGACAGGGCTACCTACGAGCAGTACGTC. It codes for CASSPDRATYEQYV.

The chain has TRBV6-6 and TRBJ1-3; 7 nucleotides align to TRBD1. The CDR3 has 15 residues. CDR1 MNHNY and CDR2 SVGAGI come from the germline V gene (reference sequence). V shed 1 base and J 7 bases; nucleotides not matched to a gene: 7. Written as DNA, the CDR3 is TGTGCCAGCAGTTACTTGACAGGGTTGGGGAACACCATATATTTT. Its translation is CASSYLTGLGNTIYF.

This clone occurred once. The rearrangement links TRBV12-3 or TRBV12-4 to TRBJ1-2; TRBD1 agrees at 8 bases. This CDR3 has 12 residues. Trimming took 7 bases from V and 7 from J; bases not matched to a gene: 5. CDR3 bases: TGTGCCAGCACTCGGACAGGGAGTGGCTACACCTTC. It yields the protein CASTRTGSGYTF.